This T cell receptor beta chain comes out of a study of shared clonotypes between healthy human individuals. The CDR3 runs 15 residues. Trimming pared 3 bases from V and 4 bases from J, leaving 13 bases between. In germline, CDR1 is SGHNT, CDR2 YYREEE (reference sequence). Regarding this clone: The antigen remains undetermined.

Findings of the study overall: It was the few donors that limited the genetic and exposure-history diversity represented.

At deep level, the assay was performed. This table comes from immunoSEQ multiplex PCR, and its TCRdb copy is limited to in-frame clones, with some not included. The repertoire holds 2,500,000 or so clones, with roughly 93% as singletons. V usage is TRBV5-4 and J usage is TRBJ1-4, with D tentatively TRBD1 (5 bases). The sample taken for sequencing was naive CD4+ T cells from PBMCs. Regarding subset: CD45RA+ positively selected. The receptor was isolated from a man between 18 and 29 years old in good health. Some clones in this sample may be carry-over from other donors' samples. Here the CDR3 DNA reads TGTGCCAGCAGCTCCAGACAGACCCTTAATGAAAAACTGTTTTTT. This gives the protein CASSSRQTLNEKLFF.